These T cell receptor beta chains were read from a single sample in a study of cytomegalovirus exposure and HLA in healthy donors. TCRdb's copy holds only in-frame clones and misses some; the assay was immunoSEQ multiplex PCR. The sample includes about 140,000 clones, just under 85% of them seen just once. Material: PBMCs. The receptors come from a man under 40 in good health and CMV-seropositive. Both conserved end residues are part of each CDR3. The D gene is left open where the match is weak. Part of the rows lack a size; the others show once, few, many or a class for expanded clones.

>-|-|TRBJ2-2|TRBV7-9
CASSLGRGTGELFF
TGTGCCAGCAGCTTAGGTCGGGGAACCGGGGAGCTGTTTTTT
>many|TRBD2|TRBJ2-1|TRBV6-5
CASSYGAGAYNEQFF
TGTGCCAGCAGTTACGGGGCGGGGGCCTACAATGAGCAGTTCTTC
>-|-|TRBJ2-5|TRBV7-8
CASSSSTGNSETQYF
TGTGCCAGCAGCTCCTCGACTGGAAATAGTGAGACCCAGTACTTC
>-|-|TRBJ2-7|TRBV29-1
CSATVDRPPYEQYF
TGCAGCGCCACCGTAGACAGACCCCCTTACGAGCAGTACTTC
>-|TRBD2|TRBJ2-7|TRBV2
CASSEFGGASEQYF
TGTGCCAGCAGTGAGTTCGGGGGGGCGAGCGAGCAGTACTTC
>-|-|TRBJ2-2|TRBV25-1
CASSVSPTGELFF
TGTGCCAGCAGTGTGAGTCCAACCGGGGAGCTGTTTTTT
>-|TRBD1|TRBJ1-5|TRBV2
CASKTGTDSNQPQHF
TGTGCCAGCAAAACCGGGACAGATAGCAATCAGCCCCAGCATTTT
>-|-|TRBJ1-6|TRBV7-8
CASSRTQERYNSPLHF
TGTGCCAGCAGCCGAACTCAGGAACGCTATAATTCACCCCTCCACTTT
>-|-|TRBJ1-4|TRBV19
CASSARWSLATNEKLFF
TGTGCCAGTAGTGCCCGATGGAGCCTTGCAACTAATGAAAAACTGTTTTTT
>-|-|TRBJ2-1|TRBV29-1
CSVPRDIGANEQFF
TGCAGCGTCCCAAGGGACATTGGCGCGAATGAGCAGTTCTTC
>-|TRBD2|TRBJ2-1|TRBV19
CASSGASGYNEQFF
TGTGCCAGTAGCGGGGCTAGCGGTTACAATGAGCAGTTCTTC
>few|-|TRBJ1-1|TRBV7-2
CASSFAGDTEAFF
TGTGCCAGCAGCTTTGCAGGGGATACTGAAGCTTTCTTT
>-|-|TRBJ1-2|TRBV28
CASRGTGTTYGYTF
TGTGCCAGCAGGGGGACTGGCACCACCTATGGCTACACCTTC
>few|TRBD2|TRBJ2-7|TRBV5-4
CASSFSGSYEQYF
TGTGCCAGCAGCTTTAGCGGGAGTTACGAGCAGTACTTC
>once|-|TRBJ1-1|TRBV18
CASSHDSEAFF
TGTGCCAGCTCACACGACAGTGAAGCTTTCTTT
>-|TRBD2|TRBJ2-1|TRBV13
CASSVTGLGSSYNEQFF
TGTGCCAGCAGCGTTACGGGACTAGGGAGCTCCTACAATGAGCAGTTCTTC
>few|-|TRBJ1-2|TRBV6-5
CASSYSQANYGYTF
TGTGCCAGCAGTTACTCCCAGGCTAACTATGGCTACACCTTC
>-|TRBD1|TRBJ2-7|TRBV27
CASSLLGTGGHEQYF
TGTGCCAGCAGTTTATTGGGGACAGGGGGGCACGAGCAGTACTTC
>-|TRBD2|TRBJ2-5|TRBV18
CASSPFLAGEGETQYF
TGTGCCAGCTCACCATTCCTAGCGGGAGAGGGAGAGACCCAGTACTTC
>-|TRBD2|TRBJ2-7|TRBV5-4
CASSSTSAPSYEQYF
TGTGCCAGCAGCTCGACTAGCGCCCCCTCCTACGAGCAGTACTTC
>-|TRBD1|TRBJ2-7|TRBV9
CASSVDDRGYEQYF
TGTGCCAGCAGCGTAGATGACAGGGGGTACGAGCAGTACTTC
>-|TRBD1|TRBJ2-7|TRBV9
CASSVAEGEPGTGPGEQYF
TGTGCCAGCAGCGTAGCTGAAGGGGAACCCGGGACAGGTCCGGGGGAGCAGTACTTC
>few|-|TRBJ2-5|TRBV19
CASSPWIFAGGETQYF
TGTGCCAGTAGTCCTTGGATCTTCGCTGGCGGAGAGACCCAGTACTTC
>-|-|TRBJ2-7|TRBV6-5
CASSYGGGTLPYEQYF
TGTGCCAGCAGTTACGGGGGGGGCACCCTTCCCTACGAGCAGTACTTC
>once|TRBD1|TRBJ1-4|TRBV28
CASSHLTGSNEKLFF
TGTGCCAGCAGTCATCTGACAGGGTCTAATGAAAAACTGTTTTTT
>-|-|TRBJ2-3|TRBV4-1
CASSQVRGASTDTQYF
TGCGCCAGCAGCCAAGTCCGGGGGGCAAGCACAGATACGCAGTATTTT
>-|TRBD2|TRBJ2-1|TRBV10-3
CAISPGTRIYNEQFF
TGTGCCATCAGTCCCGGGACTAGGATTTACAATGAGCAGTTCTTC